These T cell receptor beta chains were read from a single sample in a study of T cell responses to AZD1222 COVID-19 vaccine. This table comes from immunoSEQ multiplex PCR, and its TCRdb copy is limited to in-frame clones, with some not included. The sample records around 150,000 clones, roughly 82% being singletons. Sequences were derived from peripheral blood, sampled on day 0 of AZD1222 vaccination. Receptors were obtained from an adult in good health. CDR3s include the opening cysteine and the closing phenylalanine or tryptophan. Each record gives: V gene, D gene, clone size, CDR3 length, J gene, CDR3 protein, CDR3 DNA. A D gene is named only where the DNA matches it firmly. Size is stated for part of the rows, as once, few or many counts, or as a class when the clone is expanded.

TRBV5-1	TRBD1	few	15	TRBJ2-7	CASSGTGARSEEQYF	TGCGCCAGCAGCGGGACAGGGGCGCGTTCGGAGGAGCAGTACTTC
TRBV6-5	TRBD1	-	15	TRBJ1-1	CASSYPRDRATEAFF	TGTGCCAGCAGTTACCCCCGGGACAGGGCCACTGAAGCTTTCTTT
TRBV7-9	-	-	16	TRBJ2-5	CASSHPLGLQKETQYF	TGTGCCAGCAGCCATCCCCTCGGACTCCAGAAAGAGACCCAGTACTTC
TRBV30	-	-	12	TRBJ2-7	CAWSLKLYEQYF	TGTGCCTGGAGTTTGAAGCTCTACGAGCAGTACTTC
TRBV5-1	-	-	13	TRBJ1-1	CASSFRVNTEAFF	TGCGCCAGCAGCTTTCGGGTGAACACTGAAGCTTTCTTT
TRBV5-4	-	-	16	TRBJ1-1	CASSLYRGETWAEAFF	TGTGCCAGCAGCCTCTACCGAGGGGAAACGTGGGCTGAAGCTTTCTTT
TRBV29-1	TRBD2	-	15	TRBJ2-7	CSVEGRRGAVYEQYF	TGCAGCGTTGAAGGGCGGCGGGGGGCCGTCTACGAGCAGTACTTC
TRBV30	TRBD1	-	13	TRBJ1-1	CAWNDRGITEAFF	TGTGCCTGGAATGACAGGGGGATCACTGAAGCTTTCTTT
TRBV7-9	-	few	11	TRBJ2-2	CASSLLIELFF	TGTGCCAGCAGCTTACTAATCGAGCTGTTTTTT
TRBV12-3/TRBV12-4	-	once	11	TRBJ1-5	CASSSNQPQHF	TGTGCCAGCAGTAGCAATCAGCCCCAGCATTTT
TRBV6-1	-	-	14	TRBJ1-5	CASSEGTVSQPQHF	TGTGCCAGCAGTGAAGGTACGGTCAGTCAGCCCCAGCATTTT
TRBV2	TRBD1	-	14	TRBJ1-6	CASRPGTGDSPLHF	TGTGCCAGCAGGCCCGGGACAGGCGATTCACCCCTCCACTTT
TRBV19	-	-	13	TRBJ1-5	CASEERVNQPQHF	TGTGCCAGTGAGGAGAGGGTCAATCAGCCCCAGCATTTT
TRBV18	-	few	14	TRBJ2-7	CASTRESGYHEQYF	TGTGCCAGCACGAGAGAGTCAGGGTACCACGAGCAGTACTTC
TRBV14	-	once	13	TRBJ1-3	CASSHFSGNTIYF	TGTGCCAGCAGCCATTTCTCTGGAAACACCATATATTTT
TRBV3-1/TRBV3-2	-	-	14	TRBJ1-2	CASSQDLWQLGYTF	TGTGCCAGCAGCCAAGATCTCTGGCAGCTGGGCTACACCTTC
TRBV30	-	-	14	TRBJ2-5	CAWSVLGDPWTQYF	TGTGCCTGGAGTGTACTGGGGGACCCGTGGACCCAGTACTTC
TRBV7-7	-	-	17	TRBJ2-1	CASSSEDKPEPNNEQFF	TGTGCCAGCAGCTCCGAGGACAAGCCGGAGCCCAACAATGAGCAGTTCTTC
TRBV28	-	-	17	TRBJ1-6	CASSLRPSGSANSPLHF	TGTGCCAGCAGTTTACGCCCCTCAGGGTCGGCAAATTCACCCCTCCACTTT
TRBV3-1/TRBV3-2	-	-	15	TRBJ2-5	CASSQELWGQETQYF	TGTGCCAGCAGCCAAGAGTTGTGGGGACAAGAGACCCAGTACTTC
TRBV10-3	TRBD1	few	14	TRBJ2-2	CAIRDRVSTGELFF	TGTGCCATCAGGGACAGGGTCAGCACCGGGGAGCTGTTTTTT
TRBV15	-	-	15	TRBJ1-3	CATSRDSGAGNTIYF	TGTGCCACCAGCAGAGATTCAGGGGCTGGAAACACCATATATTTT
TRBV19	TRBD1	-	15	TRBJ1-1	CASRPIGQDYTEAFF	TGTGCCAGTAGGCCGATAGGACAGGACTACACTGAAGCTTTCTTT
TRBV7-3	TRBD1	-	16	TRBJ1-1	CASSETGGALGTEAFF	TGTGCCAGCAGCGAGACAGGGGGCGCTTTGGGCACTGAAGCTTTCTTT
TRBV6-5	TRBD1	once	14	TRBJ1-2	CASSEDRTNYGYTF	TGTGCCAGCAGCGAGGACAGGACTAACTATGGCTACACCTTC
TRBV5-1	-	-	15	TRBJ1-1	CASSSRTPVNTEAFF	TGCGCCAGCAGCTCCAGAACTCCAGTAAACACTGAAGCTTTCTTT
TRBV30	-	-	12	TRBJ1-1	CAWSETYPEAFF	TGTGCCTGGAGTGAGACCTACCCTGAAGCTTTCTTT
TRBV5-8	-	-	15	TRBJ1-5	CASSLGIASNQPQHF	TGTGCCAGCAGCTTGGGCATAGCGAGCAATCAGCCCCAGCATTTT
TRBV13	-	-	15	TRBJ1-5	CASSLGQGFDQPQHF	TGTGCCAGCAGCTTAGGACAGGGTTTTGATCAGCCCCAGCATTTT
TRBV6-5	-	-	13	TRBJ1-1	CASSYSKQGGAFF	TGTGCCAGCAGTTACAGTAAACAGGGTGGGGCTTTCTTT
TRBV11-1	TRBD1	-	14	TRBJ1-6	CASSHRDSNSPLHF	TGTGCCAGCAGCCACCGGGACAGCAATTCACCCCTCCACTTT
TRBV5-4	TRBD1	-	15	TRBJ2-7	CASSLRGQGLGEQYF	TGTGCCAGCAGCCTTAGAGGACAGGGTTTGGGGGAGCAGTACTTC
TRBV28	-	-	14	TRBJ1-6	CASSQDPGNSPLHF	TGTGCCAGCAGCCAAGATCCGGGGAATTCACCCCTCCACTTT
TRBV7-6	TRBD2	-	13	TRBJ2-1	CASSWERGSEQFF	TGTGCCAGCAGCTGGGAGCGGGGGAGTGAGCAGTTCTTC
TRBV13	-	once	14	TRBJ2-1	CASSSTRTYNEQFF	TGTGCCAGCAGCTCCACAAGGACCTACAATGAGCAGTTCTTC
TRBV27	-	-	16	TRBJ1-4	CASSLKGGSVYEKLFF	TGTGCCAGCAGTTTAAAGGGGGGTTCAGTATACGAAAAACTGTTTTTT
TRBV6-6	-	-	12	TRBJ2-7	CASSSTGLEQYF	TGTGCCAGCAGTTCAACAGGGCTCGAGCAGTACTTC
TRBV5-1	-	-	15	TRBJ1-1	CASSLGAGMNTEAFF	TGCGCCAGCAGCTTAGGGGCAGGGATGAACACTGAAGCTTTCTTT
TRBV19	-	-	14	TRBJ2-2	CASRLDWNTGELFF	TGTGCCAGTAGACTGGACTGGAACACCGGGGAGCTGTTTTTT
TRBV19	-	-	14	TRBJ1-2	CASSPDSDPYGYTF	TGTGCCAGTAGTCCTGACAGTGATCCCTATGGCTACACCTTC
TRBV5-5	-	-	17	TRBJ1-4	CASSPMQSTGQTEKLFF	TGTGCCAGCAGCCCTATGCAATCGACAGGACAAACTGAAAAACTGTTTTTT
TRBV12-3/TRBV12-4	-	-	13	TRBJ1-2	CASSVDLFYGYTF	TGTGCCAGCAGCGTGGATCTTTTCTATGGCTACACCTTC
TRBV6-5	-	-	13	TRBJ1-3	CASSPISGNTIYF	TGTGCCAGCAGTCCGATTTCGGGAAACACCATATATTTT
TRBV6-5	TRBD1	-	15	TRBJ1-4	CASSPRDSNNEKLFF	TGTGCCAGCAGTCCCCGGGACAGTAATAATGAAAAACTGTTTTTT
TRBV5-5	-	-	11	TRBJ1-1	CASSTTVEAFF	TGTGCCAGCAGCACTACAGTCGAAGCTTTCTTT
TRBV6-5	-	few	12	TRBJ2-5	CASSWKGETQYF	TGTGCCAGCAGTTGGAAGGGAGAGACCCAGTACTTC
TRBV5-1	-	-	16	TRBJ2-1	CASSLDRDYSYNEQFF	TGCGCCAGCAGCTTGGATAGGGATTACTCCTACAATGAGCAGTTCTTC
TRBV29-1	-	-	10	TRBJ2-3	CSVGGDTQYF	TGCAGCGTTGGAGGAGATACGCAGTATTTT
TRBV7-9	-	-	16	TRBJ2-2	CASSSPGHPNTGELFF	TGTGCCAGCAGTTCACCGGGACACCCGAACACCGGGGAGCTGTTTTTT
TRBV5-8	-	-	15	TRBJ2-3	CASSSGTRVPDTQYF	TGTGCCAGCAGCTCCGGGACAAGAGTCCCAGATACGCAGTATTTT